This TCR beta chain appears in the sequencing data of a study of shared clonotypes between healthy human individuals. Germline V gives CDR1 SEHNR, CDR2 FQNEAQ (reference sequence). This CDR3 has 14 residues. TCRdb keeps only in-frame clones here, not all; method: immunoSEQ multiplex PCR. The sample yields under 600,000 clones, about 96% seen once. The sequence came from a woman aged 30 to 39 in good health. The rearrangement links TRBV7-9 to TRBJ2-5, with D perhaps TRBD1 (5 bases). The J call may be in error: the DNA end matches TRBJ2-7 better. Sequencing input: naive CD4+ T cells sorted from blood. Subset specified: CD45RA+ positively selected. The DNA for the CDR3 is TGTGCCAGCAGCTTAGACAGGCACCCCTACGAGCAGTACTTC. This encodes CASSLDRHPYEQYF.